The text below deals with one TCR beta chain. Its antigen remains unidentified. No per-base quality is available; no much larger clone lies one base away. This specimen comes from a study of blood T cell repertoires in COVID-19 (TCRdb year 2020). Concerning the study at large: The collaborator samples originated in the United States, Italy and Spain and spanned the acute and convalescent phases of COVID-19. The material from the prospective study consisted of cDNA or gDNA derived from T cells, B-cell-depleted T cells, or PBMCs. The dataset comprised deeply sampled blood TCRbeta repertoires from subjects exposed to, actively infected with, or recovered from COVID-19. The repertoires were made available in a free public database intended to serve as a resource for research on the immune response to SARS-CoV-2. The samples were drawn from two sources: the first 160 participants of the ongoing ImmuneRACE study, and approximately 1,300 subjects contributed by 6 global collaborators. Nearly every sample came with metadata listing a de-identified subject ID, COVID-19 status, age in years and sex. Where available, HLA class I and class II types were taken from metadata supplied by the sample provider and were not determined by assay-based typing.

TCRbeta CDR3 regions were amplified from genomic DNA using the immunoSEQ Assay, a bias-controlled multiplex PCR. In the authors' own workflow: The number of nucleated cells in each sample was estimated from the amplification of reference gene primers within the assay. Sequence reads were collapsed and filtered to measure the absolute abundance of every unique TCRbeta CDR3 rearrangement. For each sample, productive Simpson clonality was calculated as the square root of Simpson's diversity index across productive rearrangements. TCRdb provides this immuneACCESS table in a form limited to in-frame rearrangements. Some clones are lacking; in checked studies, under half of them reflect an unresolved V gene, and why the rest are absent is not known. V and J calls and clone size come straight from that table; D and trimming were deduced from the DNA. This sample has 150,000 to 200,000 clones in its table, and under 90% of those were observed once. The ten largest clones add up to more than 12% of the sample.

Beyond this particular receptor, the publication reports: The amount of clinical and demographic metadata varied by source and participant and was provided uncurated.

One collaborating source in Seattle enrolled patients during active infection and followed them longitudinally through the course of disease. The collaborating institutions used their own protocols to collect whole blood in K2EDTA tubes. For TCRbeta analysis, collaborators shipped samples as frozen whole blood, isolated PBMCs, or DNA extracted from either of those sample types. The CDR3 goes from the cysteine to the phenylalanine over 15 residues. The kept DNA is CDR3 alone, 45 bases in frame from the first base. From a lookup of the germline V gene, CDR1 and CDR2 are MNHEY and SVGAGI. Trimming accounts for 0 bases at V and 2 bases at J, while the number of junction bases matched to no gene is 3.

The chain joins TRBV6-5 to TRBJ1-2; 7 bases in between match TRBD1. This sequence originates from a woman between 70 and 85 years old with COVID-19, enrolled during active disease. The sequencing sample was made of peripheral blood. The CDR3 corresponds to CASSYSGRGNYGYTF. The DNA sequence is given as TGTGCCAGCAGTTACTCGGGCAGGGGGAACTATGGCTACACCTTC.